This TCR beta chain was obtained from a study of beta chain features in type 1 diabetes. Overall study results and limits: Significant though moderate, a shortening of TCRB CDR3s appeared in all four CD4+ subsets of Type 1 diabetes patients.

The isolated RNA, all of it, was reverse transcribed, so expressed TCRB transcripts were what got sequenced. Sequenced by immunoSEQ multiplex PCR; TCRdb stores in-frame clones only, minus some. This table has some 280,000 clones, roughly an eighth appearing once. About this clone: Its antigen is currently unknown.

The sequencing sample was made of naive CD4+ T cells from blood. This receptor was obtained from a man aged 25 to 45 with type 1 diabetes.

CDR3 sequence (DNA): TGTGCCAGCAGCGTCCAGGGGAGTACCACTGAAGCTTTCTTT. As protein: CASSVQGSTTEAFF. The chain uses TRBV7-2 and TRBJ1-1; D possibly corresponds to TRBD1 (6 bases). Trimming shortened V by 5 bases and J by 4 bases, and 14 bases separated the two germline ends. From germline, CDR1 is SGHTA and CDR2 FQGNSA. The CDR3 length is 14 residues. The full variable domain, in which reference TRBV7-2 and TRBJ1-1 provide the parts outside the CDR3, is GAGVSQSPSNKVTEKGKDVELRCDPISGHTALYWYRQSLGQGLEFLIYFQGNSAPDKSGLPSDRFSAERTGGSVSTLTIQRTQQEDSAVYLCASSVQGSTTEAFFGQGTRLTVV.